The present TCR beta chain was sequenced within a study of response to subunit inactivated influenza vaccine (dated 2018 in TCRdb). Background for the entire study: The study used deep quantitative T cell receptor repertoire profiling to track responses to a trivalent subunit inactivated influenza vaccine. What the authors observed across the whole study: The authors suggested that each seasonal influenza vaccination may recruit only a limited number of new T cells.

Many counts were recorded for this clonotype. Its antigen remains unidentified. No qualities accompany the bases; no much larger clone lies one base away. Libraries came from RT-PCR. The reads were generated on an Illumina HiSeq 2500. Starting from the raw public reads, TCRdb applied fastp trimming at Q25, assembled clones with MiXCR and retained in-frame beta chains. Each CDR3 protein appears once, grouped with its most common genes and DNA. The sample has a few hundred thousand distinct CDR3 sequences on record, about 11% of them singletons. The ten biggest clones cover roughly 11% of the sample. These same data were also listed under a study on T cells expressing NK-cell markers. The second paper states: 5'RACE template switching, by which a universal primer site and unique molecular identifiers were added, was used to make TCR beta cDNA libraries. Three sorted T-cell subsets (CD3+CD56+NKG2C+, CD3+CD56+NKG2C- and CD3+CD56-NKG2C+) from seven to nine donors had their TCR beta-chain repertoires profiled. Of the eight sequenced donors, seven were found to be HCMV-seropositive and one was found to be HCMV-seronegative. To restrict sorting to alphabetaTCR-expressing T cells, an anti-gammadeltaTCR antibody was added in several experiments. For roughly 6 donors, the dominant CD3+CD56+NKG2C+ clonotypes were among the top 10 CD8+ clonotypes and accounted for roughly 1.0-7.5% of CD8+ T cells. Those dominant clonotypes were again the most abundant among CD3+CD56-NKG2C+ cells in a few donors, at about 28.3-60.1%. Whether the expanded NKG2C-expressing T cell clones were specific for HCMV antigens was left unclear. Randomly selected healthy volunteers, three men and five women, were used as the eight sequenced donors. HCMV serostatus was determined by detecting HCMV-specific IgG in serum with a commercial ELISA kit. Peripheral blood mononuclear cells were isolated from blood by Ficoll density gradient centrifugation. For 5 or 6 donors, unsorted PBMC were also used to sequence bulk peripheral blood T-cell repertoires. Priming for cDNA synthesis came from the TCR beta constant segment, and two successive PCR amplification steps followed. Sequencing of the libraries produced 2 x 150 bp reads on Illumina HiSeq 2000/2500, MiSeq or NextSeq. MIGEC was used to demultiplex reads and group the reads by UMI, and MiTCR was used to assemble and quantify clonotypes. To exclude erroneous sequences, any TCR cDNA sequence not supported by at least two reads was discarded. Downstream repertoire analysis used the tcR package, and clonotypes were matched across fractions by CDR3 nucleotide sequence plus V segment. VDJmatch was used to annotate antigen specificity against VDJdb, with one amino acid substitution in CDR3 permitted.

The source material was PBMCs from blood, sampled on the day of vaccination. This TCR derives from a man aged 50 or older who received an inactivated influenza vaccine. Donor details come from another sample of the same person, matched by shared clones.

The bases are TGCGCCAGCAGCATCGGACAGGGGCTTCGCCAAGAGACCCAGTACTTC. Translated, this gives CASSIGQGLRQETQYF. The chain is made from TRBV5-1 and TRBJ2-5; TRBD1 aligns with 9 central bases. From the germline V gene, CDR1 is SGHRS and CDR2 is YFSETQ. V trim: 4 bases; J trim: 1 base; unmatched bases: 8. Including cysteine and phenylalanine, the CDR3 has 16 amino acids. Only CDR3 DNA remains: 48 bases, in frame from the first base.